These T cell receptor beta chains were read from a single sample in a study of control samples from healthy donors and cancer patients. Data came from immunoSEQ multiplex PCR; TCRdb stores just in-frame clones and leaves some out. The sample holds 160,000 or so clones, over 95% seen once. Input material: blood. The receptors originated from a woman aged 25 to 45 in good health. CDR3s include the opening cysteine and the closing phenylalanine or tryptophan. D genes are given only for firm matches. A clone size is listed for some rows: how often the clone was seen (once, few, many), or a class if it is expanded.

clone_size: -; j_call: TRBJ2-2; v_call: TRBV7-3; d_call: -; cdr3_nt: TGTGCCAGCAGCTTAATGAGCACCGGGGAGCTGTTTTTT; cdr3_aa: CASSLMSTGELFF
clone_size: -; j_call: TRBJ1-1; v_call: TRBV6-1; d_call: -; cdr3_nt: TGTGCCAGCAGTGAGCAAAGAGGGGCTCGGTGGACTGAAGCTTTCTTT; cdr3_aa: CASSEQRGARWTEAFF
clone_size: -; j_call: TRBJ2-7; v_call: TRBV6-5; d_call: TRBD1; cdr3_nt: TGTGCCAGCAGTCACCGGGACAGGGAAGCCTACGAGCAGTACTTC; cdr3_aa: CASSHRDREAYEQYF
clone_size: -; j_call: TRBJ2-1; v_call: TRBV15; d_call: TRBD2; cdr3_nt: TGTGCCACCAGCAGAATGCTATCGGGAGGGTCGTATGAGCAGTTCTTC; cdr3_aa: CATSRMLSGGSYEQFF
clone_size: -; j_call: TRBJ1-4; v_call: TRBV2; d_call: -; cdr3_nt: TGTGCCAGCAGTACCGACTTGGTGGGTGAAAAGCTGTTTTTT; cdr3_aa: CASSTDLVGEKLFF
clone_size: -; j_call: TRBJ2-5; v_call: TRBV4-2; d_call: -; cdr3_nt: TGTGCCAGCAGCCAAGAAGGGGTCAGGGGAGGCCAAGAGACCCAGTACTTC; cdr3_aa: CASSQEGVRGGQETQYF
clone_size: -; j_call: TRBJ2-1; v_call: TRBV4-2; d_call: TRBD2; cdr3_nt: TGTGCCAGCAGCCAAGAGGCAAGCGGGAGGGCCAATGAGCAGTTCTTC; cdr3_aa: CASSQEASGRANEQFF
clone_size: -; j_call: TRBJ2-5; v_call: TRBV5-8; d_call: TRBD2; cdr3_nt: TGTGCCAGCAGCTTGGGGGTTGGAGCGGGGGCGGAGACCCAGTACTTC; cdr3_aa: CASSLGVGAGAETQYF
clone_size: -; j_call: TRBJ1-1; v_call: TRBV6-5; d_call: -; cdr3_nt: TGTGCCAGCAAAAGCGGGGGGCTGAACACTGAAGCTTTCTTT; cdr3_aa: CASKSGGLNTEAFF
clone_size: -; j_call: TRBJ1-5; v_call: TRBV28; d_call: -; cdr3_nt: TGTGCCAGCAGTTTAGGACCACGGGTTGGGCCCCAGCATTTT; cdr3_aa: CASSLGPRVGPQHF
clone_size: -; j_call: TRBJ2-1; v_call: TRBV19; d_call: TRBD2; cdr3_nt: TGTGCCAGTAGTTCGTTTCCGGGGGGGGCCAATGAGCAGTTCTTC; cdr3_aa: CASSSFPGGANEQFF
clone_size: -; j_call: TRBJ1-2; v_call: TRBV19; d_call: -; cdr3_nt: TGTGCCAGTAGTATAGGCGGGGGGCGGATGGATGGCTACACCTTC; cdr3_aa: CASSIGGGRMDGYTF
clone_size: -; j_call: TRBJ2-3; v_call: TRBV5-5; d_call: -; cdr3_nt: TGTGCCAGCAGCTTGTTTGGCGGGGGCGATACGCAGTATTTT; cdr3_aa: CASSLFGGGDTQYF
clone_size: -; j_call: TRBJ1-1; v_call: TRBV27; d_call: -; cdr3_nt: TGTGCCAGCAGTTCCCGGGGTAGGAGCACTGAAGCTTTCTTT; cdr3_aa: CASSSRGRSTEAFF
clone_size: -; j_call: TRBJ2-5; v_call: TRBV7-9; d_call: -; cdr3_nt: TGTGCCAGCAGCTTTCTGGAGACCCAGTACTTC; cdr3_aa: CASSFLETQYF
clone_size: -; j_call: TRBJ1-6; v_call: TRBV3-1/TRBV3-2; d_call: -; cdr3_nt: TGTGCCAGCAGCCAAGTTTCGACCTATAATTCACCCCTCCACTTT; cdr3_aa: CASSQVSTYNSPLHF
clone_size: -; j_call: TRBJ1-6; v_call: TRBV19; d_call: -; cdr3_nt: TGTGCCAGCAGTATAGAGCTAGGATCACCCCTCCACTTT; cdr3_aa: CASSIELGSPLHF
clone_size: -; j_call: TRBJ2-1; v_call: TRBV6-5; d_call: -; cdr3_nt: TGTGCCAGCAGCGTGGACACCTCCACCCACAATGAGCAGTTCTTC; cdr3_aa: CASSVDTSTHNEQFF
clone_size: -; j_call: TRBJ2-3; v_call: TRBV5-1; d_call: -; cdr3_nt: TGCGCCAGCAGCTTGGACACGCCGGGACAACAAGTAGGGACAGATACGCAGTATTTT; cdr3_aa: CASSLDTPGQQVGTDTQYF
clone_size: -; j_call: TRBJ1-6; v_call: TRBV28; d_call: -; cdr3_nt: TGTGCCACCACCGTAAGATCCTATAATTCACCCCTCCACTTT; cdr3_aa: CATTVRSYNSPLHF
clone_size: few; j_call: TRBJ2-3; v_call: TRBV29-1; d_call: TRBD2; cdr3_nt: TGCAGCGTTCGGGGGGAGGCAGGGCGTACAGATACGCAGTATTTT; cdr3_aa: CSVRGEAGRTDTQYF
clone_size: once; j_call: TRBJ1-3; v_call: TRBV3-1/TRBV3-2; d_call: -; cdr3_nt: TGTGCCAGCAGCCACTTCAGAAACTCTGGAAACACCATATATTTT; cdr3_aa: CASSHFRNSGNTIYF
clone_size: -; j_call: TRBJ1-5; v_call: TRBV11-2; d_call: -; cdr3_nt: TGTGCCAGCAGCCAAAACGATCAGCCCCAGCATTTT; cdr3_aa: CASSQNDQPQHF
clone_size: -; j_call: TRBJ2-7; v_call: TRBV2; d_call: -; cdr3_nt: TGTGCCAGCAGTGACAGTCAGAAGCACTACGAGCAGTACTTC; cdr3_aa: CASSDSQKHYEQYF
clone_size: -; j_call: TRBJ2-5; v_call: TRBV28; d_call: TRBD1; cdr3_nt: TGTGCCAGCAGTTTAAGGTCATGGGACAGGAAAAGGCGAGAGACCCAGTACTTC; cdr3_aa: CASSLRSWDRKRRETQYF
clone_size: -; j_call: TRBJ2-2; v_call: TRBV18; d_call: -; cdr3_nt: TGTGCCAGCGCCGCCTTGGGTATTAACACCGGGGAGCTGTTTTTT; cdr3_aa: CASAALGINTGELFF
clone_size: -; j_call: TRBJ1-4; v_call: TRBV28; d_call: -; cdr3_nt: TGTGCCAGCAGTTCCCCGGGCCCCGGGAGGGAAAAACTGTTTTTT; cdr3_aa: CASSSPGPGREKLFF
clone_size: -; j_call: TRBJ1-3; v_call: TRBV10-3; d_call: -; cdr3_nt: TGTGCCACAGTGGCAGGGACTGGAAACACCATATATTTT; cdr3_aa: CATVAGTGNTIYF
clone_size: -; j_call: TRBJ1-2; v_call: TRBV3-1/TRBV3-2; d_call: -; cdr3_nt: TGTGCCAGCAGTTCCAACTATGGCTACACCTTC; cdr3_aa: CASSSNYGYTF
clone_size: -; j_call: TRBJ1-5; v_call: TRBV19; d_call: -; cdr3_nt: TGTGCCAGTACCAGAGGGGGACTCTCAGGGAGCAATCAGCCCCAGCATTTT; cdr3_aa: CASTRGGLSGSNQPQHF
clone_size: once; j_call: TRBJ2-7; v_call: TRBV6-5; d_call: TRBD1; cdr3_nt: TGTGCCAGCAGCGGGACAGGGGGCCCCTACGAGCAGTACTTC; cdr3_aa: CASSGTGGPYEQYF
clone_size: -; j_call: TRBJ1-4; v_call: TRBV5-8; d_call: -; cdr3_nt: TGTGCCAGCTCTTCGAACCAACCAAATGAAAAACTGTTTTTT; cdr3_aa: CASSSNQPNEKLFF
clone_size: -; j_call: TRBJ2-5; v_call: TRBV4-2; d_call: -; cdr3_nt: TGTGCCAGCAGTTCCGGACGGAAAGAGACCCAGTACTTC; cdr3_aa: CASSSGRKETQYF
clone_size: -; j_call: TRBJ1-1; v_call: TRBV6-2/TRBV6-3; d_call: TRBD1; cdr3_nt: TGTGCCAGCAGCTCTACTGGACAGGTACATACTGAAGCTTTCTTT; cdr3_aa: CASSSTGQVHTEAFF
clone_size: -; j_call: TRBJ2-7; v_call: TRBV6-5; d_call: -; cdr3_nt: TGTGCCATAAATCGGCGTGACTTGTCTACCTGCGAGCAGTACTTC; cdr3_aa: CAINRRDLSTCEQYF
clone_size: -; j_call: TRBJ2-5; v_call: TRBV6-5; d_call: -; cdr3_nt: TGTGCCAGCAGACCAGGGGTGGTGGAGACCCAGTACTTC; cdr3_aa: CASRPGVVETQYF
clone_size: -; j_call: TRBJ1-4; v_call: TRBV4-1; d_call: -; cdr3_nt: TGCGCCAGCAGCCAAGGGGAAGCTAATGAAAAACTGTTTTTT; cdr3_aa: CASSQGEANEKLFF
clone_size: -; j_call: TRBJ1-5; v_call: TRBV4-1; d_call: TRBD1; cdr3_nt: TGCGCCAGCAGCCAGGACGACAGGGGCGGGCAGCCCCAGCATTTT; cdr3_aa: CASSQDDRGGQPQHF